The 31 T cell receptor beta chains below come from one sample, sequenced in a study of T cells in Graves' hyperthyroidism and ophthalmopathy. RNA transcripts yielded amplified TCR beta CDR3 regions. HTBI primers were the set used in a first-round RT-PCR of the TCR CDR3. TCRdb analysed the multiplex PCR reads with MiXCR anew, one entry per CDR3 protein. Here the sample spans some 560,000 distinct CDR3 sequences, around 16% being singletons. Material: blood. Receptors were obtained from a woman aged 30 to 39 with Graves' hyperthyroidism.

CDR3: CASSRGEKQYF. CDR3 DNA sequence: TGTGCCAGCAGCCGGGGGGAGAAGCAGTACTTC. The chain joins TRBV7-6 to TRBJ2-7, with 7 nucleotides matching TRBD2. Germline V gene data show CDR1 as SGHVS and CDR2 as FNYEAQ. V shed 5 bases and J 8 bases; nucleotides not matched to a gene: 3. The CDR3 totals 11 residues.

The sample holds many counts of this clonotype. The chain carries TRBV7-3 and TRBJ2-3, with D tentatively TRBD2 (5 bases). The V end lost 5 bases, the J end lost 0 bases, and 9 bases lay between the germline ends. Germline CDR1 and CDR2: SGHTA and FQGTGA. This CDR3 spans 14 amino acids. This chain's CDR3 is CASSPSGSTDTQYF. CDR3 nucleotide sequence: TGTGCCAGCAGCCCCAGCGGCAGCACAGATACGCAGTATTTT. Together with reference TRBV7-3 and TRBJ2-3, the CDR3 gives the full variable domain: GAGVSQTPSNKVTEKGKYVELRCDPISGHTALYWYRQSLGQGPEFLIYFQGTGAADDSGLPNDRFFAVRPEGSVSTLKIQRTERGDSAVYLCASSPSGSTDTQYFGPGTRLTVL.

This clonotype was observed many times. The V gene is TRBV7-3, the J gene TRBJ2-3; 8 nucleotides align to TRBD1. The ends lost 5 bases at V and 6 bases at J; junction bases unmatched: 7. Germline values: CDR1 SGHTA, CDR2 FQGTGA. The CDR3 consists of 14 residues. The CDR3: CASSKQGVDDTQYF. Here the CDR3 DNA reads TGTGCCAGCAGCAAACAGGGGGTAGACGATACGCAGTATTTT. Full variable domain (rest looked up from reference TRBV7-3 and TRBJ2-3): GAGVSQTPSNKVTEKGKYVELRCDPISGHTALYWYRQSLGQGPEFLIYFQGTGAADDSGLPNDRFFAVRPEGSVSTLKIQRTERGDSAVYLCASSKQGVDDTQYFGPGTRLTVL.

As for this clonotype: A much larger clone lies a single base off, so this may be a read error. The chain links TRBV11-2 to TRBJ1-1, with a tentative D call TRBD1 (6 bases). Germline assignment: CDR1 SGHAT and CDR2 FQNNGV. The CDR3 has 16 residues. Here the CDR3 DNA reads TGTGCCGGCAGCGTCGGTCTGGCGACAGGAGGGTCGGCAGCTTTCTTT. Translating gives CAGSVGLATGGSAAFF.

The chain links TRBV5-1 to TRBJ2-7, with no clear D. The CDR3 contains 15 residues. Per germline, CDR1 SGHRS and CDR2 YFSETQ. V lost 0 bases to trimming and J lost 5 bases, with 15 bases between them. The CDR3 region has the DNA TGCGCCAGCAGCTTGGCCGGTCAGTTTGTGGACGAGCAGTACTTC. This gives the protein CASSLAGQFVDEQYF.

This clonotype has only a few counts. The chain joins TRBV7-9 to TRBJ2-7; D is ambiguous. Germline loops: CDR1 SEHNR, CDR2 FQNEAQ (reference sequence). This CDR3 has 13 residues. The V gene lost 6 bases and the J gene lost 6 bases, with 15 bases spanning the gap. In nucleotides, the CDR3 is TGTGCCAGCAGTTCGACTCCCTACTCCGAGCAGTACTTC. Its translation: CASSSTPYSEQYF.

Ten or more counts support this clonotype. The chain carries TRBV20-1 and TRBJ2-5; D not resolved. The ends were cut back, 1 base at V and 5 bases at J, with 8 bases in the middle. This CDR3 has 12 residues. Germline CDR1 and CDR2: DFQATT and SNEGSKA (reference sequence). The CDR3 reads CSARVRAETQYF. Here the CDR3 DNA reads TGCAGTGCTAGAGTTCGGGCTGAGACCCAGTACTTC.

This clonotype has at least ten counts. The chain employs TRBV29-1 and TRBJ2-7; D is tentatively TRBD1 or TRBD2 (5 bases each). Germline V lookup: CDR1 SQVTM, CDR2 ANQGSEA. This CDR3 is built from 15 residues. Trimming took 4 bases from V and 0 from J, leaving 16 bases between them. The CDR3 loop is CSVANRDGNSYEQYF. DNA of the CDR3: TGCAGCGTTGCCAACCGGGACGGGAACTCCTACGAGCAGTACTTC.

The genes are TRBV19 and TRBJ2-1; unclear D gene. The V gene's germline CDR1 is LNHDA and CDR2 SQIVND (reference sequence). The CDR3 contains 17 residues. V shed 1 base and J shed 1 base, with 14 bases lying between them. DNA for the CDR3: TGTGCCAGTAGTATAGCCGCGAGCCGGCCGTCCTACAATGAGCAGTTCTTC. Its translation: CASSIAASRPSYNEQFF.

This clonotype was seen at least ten times. The chain has TRBV7-9 and TRBJ2-1, with TRBD2 identical over 10 bases. Trimming cost V 5 bases and J 10 bases; bases outside gene matches: 14. CDR1 is SEHNR, CDR2 FQNEAQ, per germline (reference sequence). The length of the CDR3 is 16 residues. This CDR3 reads CASSLPSGRALGEQFF. The DNA for the CDR3 is TGTGCCAGCAGCCTACCCAGCGGGAGGGCCCTAGGAGAGCAGTTCTTC.

This clonotype was seen only a few times. The chain is built from TRBV7-2 and TRBJ1-6; 8 bases agree with TRBD1. In germline, CDR1 is SGHTA, CDR2 FQGNSA. This CDR3 has 13 residues. V lost 5 bases to trimming and J lost 10 bases; unmatched junction nucleotides: 4. The CDR3, as DNA: TGTGCCAGCAGCCGGACAGGGATCTCACCCCTCCACTTT. This translates into CASSRTGISPLHF.

V usage is TRBV4-2 and J usage is TRBJ1-6, with 11 bases lining up with TRBD1. The ends lost 0 bases at V and 7 bases at J; junction bases unmatched: 5. This CDR3 has 17 amino acids. The germline gives CDR1 LGHNA, CDR2 YNFKEQ. The DNA for the CDR3 is TGTGCCAGCAGCCAAGAAGCGGGACAGGGGGAGAATTCACCCCTCCACTTT. Residues: CASSQEAGQGENSPLHF.

Only a few counts were recorded for this clonotype. It may be a read error: a sequence one base away is much more abundant. The chain is built from TRBV3-1 and TRBJ1-4; D not resolved. CDR3 length: 14 residues. Germline V CDR1 and CDR2: LGHDT, YNNKEL (reference sequence). The CDR3 sequence: CASIQDFGPEKLFF. CDR3 bases: TGTGCCAGCATCCAAGATTTCGGGCCCGAAAAACTGTTTTTT.

This clonotype was detected only a few times. This sequence joins TRBV30 and TRBJ2-1; 15 nucleotides agree with TRBD2. This CDR3 is built from 17 residues. Germline CDR1 and CDR2: GTSNPN and SVGIG (reference sequence). Trimming took 1 base from V and 7 from J; bases not matched to a gene: 8. This CDR3 is CAWSGGLAGGWVNEQFF. CDR3 sequence (DNA): TGTGCCTGGAGTGGGGGACTAGCGGGAGGTTGGGTGAATGAGCAGTTCTTC.

This clonotype was detected many times. The CDR3: CASGPRLSSYNEQFF. Here the CDR3 DNA reads TGTGCTAGTGGTCCCCGGCTAAGCTCCTACAATGAGCAGTTCTTC. V gene TRBV12-5 combines with J gene TRBJ2-1, with D hard to call. The CDR3 has 15 amino acids. Per the germline V gene, CDR1 is LGHNT and CDR2 is FRNRAP. With 5 bases removed from V and 0 bases from J, the gap between germline ends came to 11 bases.

The V gene is TRBV20-1, the J gene TRBJ1-4; D is ambiguous. The V gene lost 3 bases and the J gene lost 8 bases, with 31 bases spanning the gap. The length of the CDR3 is 19 residues. CDR1 and CDR2 from the germline V gene are DFQATT and SNEGSKA (reference sequence). The CDR3, as DNA: TGCAGTGCTAGTGGGAAGGTGTTAGGCGGCCCACCGGGATCCGAAAAACTGTTTTTT. Protein: CSASGKVLGGPPGSEKLFF.

This clonotype was observed at least ten times. The V and J genes are TRBV7-9 and TRBJ2-3, with TRBD2 matching 8 bases. Germline V gives CDR1 SEHNR, CDR2 FQNEAQ (reference sequence). J gave up 14 bases and V 4 bases, and 8 bases lay outside the gene matches. The CDR3 has 12 amino acids. CDR3 amino acids: CASSSPGLVAYF. The CDR3 DNA sequence: TGTGCCAGCAGCTCACCGGGACTAGTCGCGTATTTT.

This clonotype has ten or more counts. The rearrangement uses TRBV5-1 and TRBJ2-7; 10 nucleotides line up with TRBD1. The germline V gene encodes CDR1 SGHRS and CDR2 YFSETQ. The CDR3 contains 15 residues. Trimming took 2 bases from V and 2 from J; bases not matched to a gene: 4. As DNA, the CDR3 is TGCGCCAGCAGCTTTAGACAGGGGGCCCCCTACGAGCAGTACTTC. As protein: CASSFRQGAPYEQYF.

There are many counts of this clonotype. The chain combines TRBV20-1 with TRBJ2-7; D is tentatively TRBD1 or TRBD2 (5 bases each). Germline-derived CDR1 and CDR2 are DFQATT and SNEGSKA (reference sequence). This CDR3 has 15 amino acids. V was trimmed by 6 bases and J by 0 bases, leaving 18 bases between them. The CDR3 DNA is TGCAGTGCCGCCTCCCGGGACCAAAACTCCTACGAGCAGTACTTC. Protein: CSAASRDQNSYEQYF.

On this clonotype itself: This may stem from a read error, because a much larger clone lies one nucleotide away. This chain joins TRBV7-9 and TRBJ2-2; 7 bases match TRBD2. Germline V gives CDR1 SEHNR, CDR2 FQNEAQ (reference sequence). Trimming cost V 6 bases and J 4 bases; bases outside gene matches: 14. The CDR3 consists of 17 residues. The CDR3 spells CASRDLTLAEGTGELFF. The CDR3 DNA reads as TGTGCCAGCAGGGACTTGACGCTAGCGGAAGGCACCGGGGAGCTGTTTTTT. The variable domain in full, with the rest retrieved from reference TRBV7-9 and TRBJ2-2, is DTGVSQNPRHKITKRGQNVTFRCDPISEHNRLYWYRQTLGQGPEFLTYFQNEAQLEKSRLLSDRFSAERPKGSFSTLEIQRTEQGDSAMYLCASRDLTLAEGTGELFFGEGSRLTVL.

This clonotype was recorded a few times. This rearrangement joins TRBV15 to TRBJ1-4; 9 bases map to TRBD1. This CDR3 comprises 14 residues. Germline assignment: CDR1 LNHNV and CDR2 YYDKDF (reference sequence). After removal of 1 base from V and 8 bases from J, the junction contained 2 bases not matched to a gene. The CDR3 loop is CATSRVTGGEKLFF. DNA of the CDR3: TGTGCCACCAGCAGAGTAACAGGGGGCGAAAAACTGTTTTTT.

This clonotype occurred many times. The V call is TRBV12-3 or TRBV12-4, the J call TRBJ1-5, with D possibly matching TRBD1 (6 bases). The CDR3 covers 14 residues. Deletions cut 5 bases from V and 4 bases from J, with 12 bases between. CDR3 sequence reads: CASSPVTGNQPQHF. The CDR3 bases are TGTGCCAGCAGTCCGGTGACAGGTAATCAGCCCCAGCATTTT.

J is TRBJ2-1 and V is TRBV6-1; 8 positions agree with TRBD1. Germline V gene sequence: CDR1 MNHNS, CDR2 SASEGT. Losses at the gene ends were 10 bases for V and 4 bases for J; bases not matched to a gene: 18. The CDR3 is 17 amino acids. The CDR3 here is CATRMGTGGADYNEQFF. The CDR3 DNA reads as TGTGCCACCCGGATGGGGACAGGAGGAGCCGATTACAATGAGCAGTTCTTC.

This chain connects TRBV4-2 to TRBJ1-3, with 9 bases fitting TRBD1. In germline, CDR1 is LGHNA, CDR2 YNFKEQ. V shed 4 bases and J 0 bases; nucleotides not matched to a gene: 4. The CDR3 runs to 16 residues. CDR3: CASSRLGQGSGNTIYF. The CDR3 nucleotides read TGTGCCAGCAGCCGACTGGGACAGGGCTCTGGAAACACCATATATTTT.

In its sample, this clonotype was seen many times. This sequence joins TRBV20-1 and TRBJ1-2, with no clear D. The CDR3 totals 12 residues. V dropped 4 bases and J dropped 8 bases, with 14 bases sitting between them. Germline-derived CDR1 and CDR2 are DFQATT and SNEGSKA (reference sequence). The CDR3 sequence: CSATPGRRGYTF. The CDR3, as DNA: TGCAGTGCTACTCCGGGAAGGCGCGGCTACACCTTC.

The V gene is TRBV7-6, the J gene TRBJ2-3; D might be TRBD2 (6 bases). Trimming cost V 5 bases and J 6 bases, with 12 bases left between them. CDR3 size: 13 residues. Germline V lookup: CDR1 SGHVS, CDR2 FNYEAQ. DNA for the CDR3: TGTGCCAGCAGCCCCCGGGGGTGGGATACGCAGTATTTT. Encoded protein: CASSPRGWDTQYF.

This clonotype was recorded at least ten times. The chain has TRBV6-6 and TRBJ2-2, with 7 bases lining up with TRBD1. The V gene's germline CDR1 is MNHNY and CDR2 SVGAGI (reference sequence). The V segment lost 0 bases and the J segment 4 bases; nucleotides outside the gene matches: 8. The CDR3 has 17 residues. CDR3 in DNA: TGTGCCAGCAGTTACTCGGGGACAGCGCCGAGCACCGGGGAGCTGTTTTTT. This sequence encodes CASSYSGTAPSTGELFF.

This clonotype was counted many times. The chain carries TRBV28 and TRBJ2-7; 10 bases agree with TRBD2. J lost 6 bases, V lost 7 bases, and 12 bases had no gene match. The length of the CDR3 is 15 residues. Germline CDR1 and CDR2: MDHEN and SYDVKM. DNA for the CDR3: TGTGCCAGCACCTTTAGAGCGGGAGGGCCTACCGAGCAGTACTTC. Its protein product is CASTFRAGGPTEQYF.

V is TRBV27 and J is TRBJ2-7, with 9 bases lining up with TRBD2. The CDR3 length is 16 residues. V trimming: 3 bases; J trimming: 2 bases; junction bases outside the gene matches: 8. Germline-derived CDR1 and CDR2 are MNHEY and SMNVEV (reference sequence). The CDR3, as DNA: TGTGCCAGCAGTTTCCTAGGGGGCGGGAGGGCCTACGAGCAGTACTTC. Translating gives CASSFLGGGRAYEQYF.

This clonotype was seen only a few times. The chain combines TRBV19 with TRBJ1-2, with 7 bases aligning to TRBD1. Germline values: CDR1 LNHDA, CDR2 SQIVND (reference sequence). V gave up 4 bases and J gave up 2 bases; unmatched junction bases: 7. The CDR3 contains 15 residues. The CDR3 region is CASSKGTAANYGYTF. CDR3 nucleotide sequence: TGTGCCAGTAGTAAGGGGACAGCCGCGAACTATGGCTACACCTTC.

This chain connects TRBV28 to TRBJ1-6; weak D call: TRBD1 (6 bases). The CDR3 extends over 14 amino acids. Trimming left V 6 bases short and J 14 bases short, with 20 bases between. Germline V gene sequence: CDR1 MDHEN, CDR2 SYDVKM. CDR3 DNA: TGTGCCAGCAGCCTCCTTTTTAGGGACAAGTCCCTCCACTTT. This sequence encodes CASSLLFRDKSLHF. Based on the CDR3 plus reference TRBV28 and TRBJ1-6, the full variable domain is DVKVTQSSRYLVKRTGEKVFLECVQDMDHENMFWYRQDPGLGLRLIYFSYDVKMKEKGDIPEGYSVSREKKERFSLILESASTNQTSMYLCASSLLFRDKSLHFGNGTRLTVT.